A selection of T cell receptor beta chains follows, all from one sample in a study of Tregs in tolerant kidney transplant recipients. The method was immunoSEQ multiplex PCR; TCRdb's version includes in-frame clones alone and lacks a portion of them. The sample shows over 50,000 clones, 75% to 90% of them seen only once. The sample in question was Tregs from blood, obtained before the transplant. These receptors all come from a human donor who received a combined kidney and bone marrow transplant. CDR3s include the opening cysteine and the closing phenylalanine or tryptophan.

j_gene: TRBJ1-1; v_gene: TRBV5-1; CDR3aa: CASSLMPGNTEAFF
j_gene: TRBJ2-5; v_gene: TRBV5-1; CDR3aa: CASSLASLAYQETQYF
j_gene: TRBJ2-1; v_gene: TRBV4-1; CDR3aa: CASSMTRTSGGSYNEQFF
j_gene: TRBJ2-2; v_gene: TRBV21-1; CDR3aa: CASSPPLGLAGVSTGELFF
j_gene: TRBJ2-3; v_gene: TRBV2; CDR3aa: CASSVQFNTDTQYF
j_gene: TRBJ1-1; v_gene: TRBV7-2; CDR3aa: CASSLVLRQGRGVSAEAFF
j_gene: TRBJ2-7; v_gene: TRBV27; CDR3aa: CASSYNRATYEQYF
j_gene: TRBJ2-3; v_gene: TRBV15; CDR3aa: CATRRGGRSTDTQYF
j_gene: TRBJ2-7; v_gene: TRBV27; CDR3aa: CASRLQGPMYEQYF
j_gene: TRBJ1-2; v_gene: TRBV6-1; CDR3aa: CASRSGDYGYTF